A single T cell receptor (beta chain) is shown here with its context. It has no known antigen specificity. Base quality data are lacking; no much larger clone is found one base away. Taken from cysteine to phenylalanine, the CDR3 has 17 residues. Of the read, only the CDR3 DNA is kept; its 51 bases are in frame from base 1. In the germline V gene (reference sequence), CDR1 corresponds to LNHDA and CDR2 to SQIVND. Trimming at the junction amounts to 0 bases on V and 1 base on J, and the germline ends lie 15 bases apart. Each PCR received spiked-in synthetic TCR analog templates so that absolute template abundance could be estimated from read counts. The immunoSEQ assay used bias-controlled V and J gene primers to amplify TCRbeta CDR3 regions from genomic DNA. Rearranged TCRbeta segments were sequenced at approximately 20X coverage. On the study's bioinformatics: Clustering was used to correct sequencing errors, and CDR3s were annotated against IMGT to assign V, D and J genes. Downstream analyses used only productive TCRbeta rearrangements, leaving out any out-of-frame or stop-codon sequences. To compute clonality, Shannon entropy was normalized by the log of the number of unique productive sequences and then subtracted from one. Clones differing between time points or between blood and tumor were identified using Fisher's exact test with Benjamini-Hochberg correction, with an adjusted p below 0.01 applied as the threshold. TCRdb stores this immuneACCESS table with in-frame sequences only. Part of the clones is absent; in the studies checked, under half of the shortfall reflects unresolved V genes, and no reason is known for the rest. V and J calls and clone size come straight from that table; D and trimming were deduced from the DNA. The sample profile shows under 90,000 clones; 85% to 95% of them were found once. The top ten hold over 9% of the sample.

The sample comes from a study of PD-L1 blockade in urothelial cancer (dated by TCRdb to about 2017). Regarding the study in general: Every patient began therapy around 2014 and was given atezolizumab 1,200 mg intravenously every 3 weeks. About 90% of the 29 patients were identified as males with urothelial cancer of bladder origin, and a prior smoking history was reported by 18 of 29 patients. An ECOG performance status of 0 or 1 was recorded for the patients, and 0 to 3 prior chemotherapy regimens had been received by the patients. Blood samples were analyzed at two time points: 3 weeks after treatment start (second dose) and 6 weeks after treatment start. Blood samples gave a median of roughly 150,000 T cells and 80,000 to 95,000 unique TCRs, with a median clonality of roughly 0.081. Somatic, immune and clinical correlates of response to PD-L1 blockade with atezolizumab in urothelial cancer were the focus of an exploratory multi-omic analysis. Pretreatment tumor samples, along with matched peripheral blood collected serially before and after atezolizumab treatment, underwent TCR sequencing. Progression-free survival longer than 6 months counted as durable clinical benefit, and TCR features were additionally tested against both progression-free and overall survival. Whole exome sequencing and RNA sequencing of pretreatment tumors were performed alongside TCR sequencing in the same patients. Ten or so patients reached durable clinical benefit, while roughly 22 patients did not. Under 30 patients had pretreatment blood TCR-seq, some 25 had at least one posttreatment blood collection, and some 25 had tumor TCR-seq.

The cohort included 25 to 35 patients with locally advanced or metastatic urothelial carcinoma who were treated at Memorial Sloan Kettering on a trial protocol. Peripheral blood mononuclear cells were collected from each patient pretreatment and during treatment, giving between 1 and 8 total time points per patient. The Qiagen DNeasy Blood extraction kit was used to purify genomic DNA from total PBMCs and from tumor samples. PBMCs were collected pretreatment and during treatment, and were isolated and stored as previously described. Study-wide conclusions, independent of this receptor: Greater expansion of tumor-associated TCR clones in peripheral blood 3 weeks after the start of treatment was observed in patients with durable benefit (n of about 24, p = 0.022). Improved progression-free and overall survival was associated with having pretreatment peripheral blood TCR clonality below the median. Because the sample size was small (n of about 30) and many exploratory analyses were performed, the results are intended to be hypothesis-generating.

The material was PBMCs, obtained around atezolizumab (anti-PD-L1) treatment. The V and J segments used are TRBV19 and TRBJ1-1; a tentative D match to TRBD1 spans 6 bases. This TCR came from a man aged 55 to 70 with urothelial cancer. This receptor has the CDR3 CASSIDLDSPGNTEAFF. Read as DNA, the sequence is TGTGCCAGTAGTATAGATCTGGACAGCCCGGGGAACACTGAAGCTTTCTTT.